This T cell receptor (beta chain) was captured by sequencing in a study of cytomegalovirus exposure and HLA in healthy donors. Study-wide results and caveats: Among TCR beta chains of equal frequency, HLA-associated ones were more clonally expanded in a later analysis. Productive status was seen about 90% or about 30% of the time for most TCR beta V segments in an earlier analysis. As a later analysis showed, a missense DCLRE1C variant was linked to trimming of TCR beta V- and J-genes. Among the most significant clusters, several appeared linked to common viral pathogens in a later analysis.

The PCR had 60 Vbeta and 13 Jbeta primers. Profiling relied on immunoSEQ multiplex PCR, and the TCRdb table lists in-frame clones only, not all of them. The sample carries some 140,000 clones, 74% recorded once. The germline V gene has CDR1 PRHDT and CDR2 FYEKMQ (reference sequence). The CDR3 length is 16 residues. V was pared by 0 bases and J by 0 bases, with 6 bases between. Regarding this clone: No antigen is known for it.

The gene calls are TRBV13 and TRBJ1-6; D is ambiguous. Material: PBMCs. This receptor was obtained from a man in his thirties or forties in good health and CMV-seronegative. The CDR3 nucleotides read TGTGCCAGCAGCTTAGGCGGGAGCTCCTATAATTCACCCCTCCACTTT. It encodes CASSLGGSSYNSPLHF.